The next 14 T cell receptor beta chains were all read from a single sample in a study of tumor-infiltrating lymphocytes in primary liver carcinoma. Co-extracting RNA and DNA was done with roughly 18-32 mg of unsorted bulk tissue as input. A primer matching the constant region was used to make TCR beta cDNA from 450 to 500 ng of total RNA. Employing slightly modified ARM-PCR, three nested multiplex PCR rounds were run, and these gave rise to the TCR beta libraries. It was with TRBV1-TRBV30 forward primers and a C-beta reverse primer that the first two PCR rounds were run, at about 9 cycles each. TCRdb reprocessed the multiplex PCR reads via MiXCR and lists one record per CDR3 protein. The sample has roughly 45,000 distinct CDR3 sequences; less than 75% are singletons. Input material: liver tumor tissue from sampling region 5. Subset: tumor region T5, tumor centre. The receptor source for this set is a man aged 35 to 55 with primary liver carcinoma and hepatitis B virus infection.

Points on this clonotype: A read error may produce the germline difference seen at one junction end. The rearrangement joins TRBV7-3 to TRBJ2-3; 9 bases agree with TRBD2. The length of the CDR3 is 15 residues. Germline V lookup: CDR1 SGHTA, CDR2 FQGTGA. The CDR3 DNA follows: TGTACCAGCACCAAAACTAGCGGGAGCACAGATACGCAGTATTTT. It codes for CTSTKTSGSTDTQYF.

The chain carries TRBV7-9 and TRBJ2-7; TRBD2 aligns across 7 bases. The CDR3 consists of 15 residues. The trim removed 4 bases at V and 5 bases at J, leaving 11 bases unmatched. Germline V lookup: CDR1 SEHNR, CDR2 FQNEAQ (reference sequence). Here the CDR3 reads CASSSVKGGIHEQYF. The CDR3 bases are TGTGCCAGCAGCTCTGTGAAGGGAGGGATCCACGAGCAGTACTTC.

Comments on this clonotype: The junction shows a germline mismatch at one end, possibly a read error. This chain's CDR3 is CASSLRLAGEVDNEQFF. In DNA, the CDR3 is TGTGCAAGCAGCCTGAGATTAGCGGGAGAAGTTGACAATGAGCAGTTCTTC. The rearrangement links TRBV11-1 to TRBJ2-1; the match to TRBD2 covers 9 bases. CDR1 and CDR2 from the germline V gene are SGHAT and FQDESV (reference sequence). CDR3 size: 17 residues.

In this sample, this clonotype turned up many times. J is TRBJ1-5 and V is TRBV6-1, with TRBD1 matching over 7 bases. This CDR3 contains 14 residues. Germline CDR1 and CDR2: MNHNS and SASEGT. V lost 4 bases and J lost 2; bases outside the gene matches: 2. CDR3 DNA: TGTGCCAGCAGTGTAGACAGGGGCAATCAGCCCCAGCATTTT. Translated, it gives CASSVDRGNQPQHF.

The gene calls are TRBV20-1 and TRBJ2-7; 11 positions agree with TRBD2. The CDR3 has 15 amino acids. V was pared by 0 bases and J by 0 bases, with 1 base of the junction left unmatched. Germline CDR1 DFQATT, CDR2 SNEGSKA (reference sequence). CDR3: CSARELAGDSYEQYF. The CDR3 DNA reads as TGCAGTGCTAGAGAACTAGCGGGAGACTCCTACGAGCAGTACTTC.

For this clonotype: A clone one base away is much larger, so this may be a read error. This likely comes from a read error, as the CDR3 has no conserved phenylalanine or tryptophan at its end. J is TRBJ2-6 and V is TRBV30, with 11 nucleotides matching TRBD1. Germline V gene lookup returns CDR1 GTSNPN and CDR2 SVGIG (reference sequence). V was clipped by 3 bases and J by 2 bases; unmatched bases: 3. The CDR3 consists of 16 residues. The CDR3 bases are TGTGCCTGGAGCACGGGACAGGGGGCTGGGGCCAACGTCCTGACTCTC. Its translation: CAWSTGQGAGANVLTL.

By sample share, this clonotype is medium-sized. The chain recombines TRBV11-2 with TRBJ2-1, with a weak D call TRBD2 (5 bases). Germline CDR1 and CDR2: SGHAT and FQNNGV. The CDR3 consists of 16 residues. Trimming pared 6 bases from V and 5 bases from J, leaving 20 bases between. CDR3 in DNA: TGTGCCAGCAGTCCCGGGATAGTTGGGAGTCACAATGAGCAGTTCTTC. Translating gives CASSPGIVGSHNEQFF.

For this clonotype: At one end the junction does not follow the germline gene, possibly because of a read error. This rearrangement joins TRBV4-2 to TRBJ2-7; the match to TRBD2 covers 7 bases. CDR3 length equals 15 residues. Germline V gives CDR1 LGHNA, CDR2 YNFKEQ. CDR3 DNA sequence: TGCGCCAACAGCCAAGATAACTCCCCGGGGGGAGAGCAGTACTTC. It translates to CANSQDNSPGGEQYF.

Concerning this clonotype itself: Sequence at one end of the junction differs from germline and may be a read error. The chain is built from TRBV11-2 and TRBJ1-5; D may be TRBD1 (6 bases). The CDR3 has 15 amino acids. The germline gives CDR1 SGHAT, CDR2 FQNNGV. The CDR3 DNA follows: TGTGCCAGCGCCTTACTTGGGGGCCTCGGGCAGCACCAGCATTTT. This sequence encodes CASALLGGLGQHQHF.

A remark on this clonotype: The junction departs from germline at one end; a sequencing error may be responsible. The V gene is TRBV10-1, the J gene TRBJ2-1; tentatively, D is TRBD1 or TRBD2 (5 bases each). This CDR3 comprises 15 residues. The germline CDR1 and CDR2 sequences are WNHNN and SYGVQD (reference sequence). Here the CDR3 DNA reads TGCGCCAGCAGTGTAAGAGGGGAAGTCTACGATGAGCAGTTCTTC. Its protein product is CASSVRGEVYDEQFF.

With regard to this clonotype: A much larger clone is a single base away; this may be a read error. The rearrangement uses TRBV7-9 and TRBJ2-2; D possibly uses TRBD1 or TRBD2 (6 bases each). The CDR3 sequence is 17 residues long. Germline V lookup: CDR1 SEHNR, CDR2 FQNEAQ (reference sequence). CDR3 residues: CASSLVGGEEYTRELFF. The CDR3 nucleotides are TGTGCCAGCAGCTTAGTCGGGGGCGAGGAGTACACCAGGGAGCTGTTTTTT.

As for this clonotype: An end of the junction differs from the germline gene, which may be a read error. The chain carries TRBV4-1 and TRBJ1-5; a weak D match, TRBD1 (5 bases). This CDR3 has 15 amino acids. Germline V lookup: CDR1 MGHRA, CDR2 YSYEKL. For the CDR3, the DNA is TGCGCTAGCAGCCAGCAGGGAGGTGGCAGTCAGCCCCAGCATTTT. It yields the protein CASSQQGGGSQPQHF.

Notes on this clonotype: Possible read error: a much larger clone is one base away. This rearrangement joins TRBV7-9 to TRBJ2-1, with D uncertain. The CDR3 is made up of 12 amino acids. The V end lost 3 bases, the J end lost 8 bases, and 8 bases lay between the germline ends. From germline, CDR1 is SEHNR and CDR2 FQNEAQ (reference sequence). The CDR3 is CASSFRCDEQFF. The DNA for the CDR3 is TGTGCCAGCAGCTTCAGGTGCGATGAGCAGTTCTTC.

The CDR3 reads CASSFKPRGNQPQHF. CDR3 sequence (DNA): TGTGCCAGCAGTTTTAAGCCCCGGGGGAATCAGCCCCAGCATTTT. V usage is TRBV28 and J usage is TRBJ1-5; TRBD1 might be the D (5 bases). In germline, CDR1 is MDHEN, CDR2 SYDVKM. V dropped 3 bases and J dropped 4 bases, with 13 bases sitting between them. The CDR3 length is 15 residues.